This TCR beta chain came from a study of cytomegalovirus exposure and HLA in healthy donors. Study-wide background: Early release data held 85 million or so unique TCRs from HLA-typed donors.

The study ran its PCR with 60 Vbeta and 13 Jbeta primers. The protocol was immunoSEQ multiplex PCR, while the TCRdb copy is restricted to in-frame clones and leaves out a portion. Listed are around 110,000 clones; more than 3.5% falls within the top ten. Trimming removed 5 bases at V and 5 bases at J, with 15 bases between. The CDR3 is made up of 15 amino acids. Germline V lookup: CDR1 SGHTA, CDR2 FQGTGA. This clone is called large based on its frequency. This clonotype originated in a man aged 30-40 years in good health and CMV-seronegative. Sequencing input: PBMCs. The J gene is TRBJ2-2, the V gene TRBV7-3; the D gene is possibly TRBD1 (6 bases). The CDR3 spells CASSPWDTQTGELFF. CDR3 nucleotides: TGTGCCAGCAGCCCCTGGGACACCCAGACCGGGGAGCTGTTTTTT.